These 32 T cell receptor beta chains share one sample of origin, sequenced in a study of CD8+ T cells in alopecia areata (dated by TCRdb to 2017 to 2018). This sample's time point label indicates: baseline before oral tofacitinib. Library preparation employed the immunoSEQ multiplex PCR assay. To provide template for TCR sequencing, every sample had RNA extracted and reverse transcribed into cDNA. What TCRdb holds here is the immuneACCESS table cut down to in-frame rearrangements. Part of the clones is not present; checked against another copy, under half of the missing clones reflect an unresolved V gene, and the others are unexplained. The sample has 150,000 to 200,000 clones on record, around 64% of them singletons. 9.5% to 12% of the sample rests with the top ten. The sample here was CD8+ T cells sorted from blood, taken at week 0. The receptors derive from a human donor with alopecia areata.

This clone occurred a few times. V is TRBV30 and J is TRBJ1-1; 8 bases fit TRBD1. Looked up from germline, CDR1 is GTSNPN and CDR2 is SVGIG (reference sequence). The CDR3 is made up of 13 amino acids. V gave up 0 bases and J gave up 7 bases; unmatched junction bases: 4. This CDR3 is CAWSVSGTGEAFF. DNA of the CDR3: TGTGCCTGGAGTGTATCCGGGACAGGTGAAGCTTTCTTT.

This clone was counted only a few times. The chain couples TRBV7-9 to TRBJ2-1; 9 bases fit TRBD2. CDR1 and CDR2 (germline): SEHNR, FQNEAQ (reference sequence). V lost 1 base, J lost 5 bases, and 6 bases stayed unmatched. CDR3 length: 16 residues. DNA for the CDR3: TGTGCCAGCAGCTTAGACCCTAGCGGGGCTAACAATGAGCAGTTCTTC. Residues: CASSLDPSGANNEQFF.

The chain has TRBV10-2 and TRBJ2-1, with TRBD1 matching 9 bases. With 10 bases clipped from V and 4 bases from J, the junction kept 5 bases outside the gene matches. Germline-derived CDR1 and CDR2 are WSHSY and SAAADI. This CDR3 is built from 13 residues. The CDR3 is CATGTGKYNEQFF. The CDR3 nucleotides read TGCGCCACCGGGACAGGGAAATACAATGAGCAGTTCTTC.

This clone has more than one count but fewer than ten. The sample has other DNA sequences that encode this CDR3 too. This chain links TRBV7-9 with TRBJ2-7, with D unclear. Trimming pared 4 bases from V and 6 bases from J, leaving 10 bases between. The germline gives CDR1 SEHNR, CDR2 FQNEAQ (reference sequence). This CDR3 region has 12 residues. CDR3 amino acids: CASSSVPGEQYF. The CDR3 DNA reads as TGTGCCAGCAGCTCCGTCCCGGGCGAGCAGTACTTC.

This clone has just a few counts. The chain has TRBV9 and TRBJ2-3; 7 positions agree with TRBD1. Germline loops: CDR1 SGDLS, CDR2 YYNGEE. The CDR3 totals 16 residues. The V and J ends lost 3 bases and 4 bases, in that order; junction bases with no gene match: 11. CDR3 region: CASSDPKTGAADTQYF. In nucleotides, the CDR3 is TGTGCCAGCAGCGATCCTAAAACAGGGGCGGCAGATACGCAGTATTTT.

The chain is built from TRBV11-1 and TRBJ2-4; D possibly matches TRBD1 or TRBD2 (7 bases each). The CDR3 is made up of 14 amino acids. V lost 0 bases and J lost 6, with 9 bases in between. CDR1 and CDR2 (germline): SGHAT, FQDESV (reference sequence). In DNA, the CDR3 is TGTGCCAGCAGCTTAGCCAGGGGGGGAAACATTCAGTACTTC. Translation: CASSLARGGNIQYF.

CDR3: CASSLVAGVWDTQYF. CDR3 sequence (DNA): TGTGCCAGCAGCTTAGTGGCAGGGGTATGGGATACGCAGTATTTT. The gene calls are TRBV7-8 and TRBJ2-3; D may be TRBD1 (6 bases). V dropped 1 base and J dropped 6 bases, with 14 bases sitting between them. The CDR3 is 15 residues long. Germline V CDR1 and CDR2: SGHVS, FQNEAQ.

This clone has only a few counts. The germline gene is not matched at one end of the junction; a read error may be the cause. V and J are TRBV30 and TRBJ2-5; TRBD1 matches 7 bases. Germline loops: CDR1 GTSNPN, CDR2 SVGIG (reference sequence). This CDR3 is built from 13 residues. The CDR3 region has the DNA TGTGCCGGGAGTCGGGACAGCCAAGAGACCCAGTACTTC. This translates into CAGSRDSQETQYF.

This clone appeared a few times. The chain recombines TRBV5-1 with TRBJ2-7; 8 bases fit TRBD1. Looked up from germline, CDR1 is SGHRS and CDR2 is YFSETQ. This CDR3 has 14 residues. The junction had 5 bases not matched to a gene; V was cut back by 0 bases and J by 6 bases. Written as DNA, the CDR3 is TGCGCCAGCAGCTTGGCGGTGACAGGGGCCGAGCAGTACTTC. Protein: CASSLAVTGAEQYF.

V and J are TRBV15 and TRBJ2-7; weak D call: TRBD2 (6 bases). Trimming removed 3 bases from V and 0 bases from J, with 9 bases in between. This CDR3 spans 14 amino acids. Germline assignment: CDR1 LNHNV and CDR2 YYDKDF (reference sequence). The CDR3 spells CATSSASDSYEQYF. The CDR3 DNA reads TGTGCCACCAGCAGTGCTAGCGACTCCTACGAGCAGTACTTC.

The chain uses TRBV5-4 and TRBJ1-1, with no clear D. Per the germline V gene, CDR1 is SGHNT and CDR2 is YYREEE (reference sequence). The CDR3 covers 17 residues. V dropped 4 bases and J dropped 0 bases, with 19 bases sitting between them. CDR3 bases: TGTGCCAGCAGCCCTGACGAGTACTCCTTCATGAACACTGAAGCTTTCTTT. Its translation is CASSPDEYSFMNTEAFF.

This chain links TRBV7-9 with TRBJ2-7, with D unclear. The CDR3 has 15 amino acids. Germline V gives CDR1 SEHNR, CDR2 FQNEAQ (reference sequence). Trimming left V 1 base short and J 10 bases short, with 20 bases between. CDR3 sequence reads: CASSLDGISVPEQYF. The CDR3 nucleotides are TGTGCCAGCAGCTTAGACGGTATATCCGTACCGGAACAGTACTTC.

V usage is TRBV30 and J usage is TRBJ1-2, with 9 positions matching TRBD1. Losses at the gene ends were 3 bases for V and 6 bases for J; bases not matched to a gene: 8. There are 14 residues in the CDR3. Germline V gene data show CDR1 as GTSNPN and CDR2 as SVGIG (reference sequence). This chain's CDR3 is CAWRQGAVRDGYTF. The DNA for the CDR3 is TGTGCCTGGAGACAGGGGGCAGTTCGGGATGGCTACACCTTC.

This clone was recorded a few times. This rearrangement joins TRBV27 to TRBJ2-3, with 7 bases matching TRBD1. V shed 6 bases, J shed 7 bases, and the junction held 13 bases outside the gene matches. This CDR3 is 15 amino acids long. CDR1 is MNHEY and CDR2 is SMNVEV in the germline V gene (reference sequence). The CDR3 DNA reads as TGTGCCAGCAGGGACGGACAGGTTAGGGTGAATACGCAGTATTTT. Encoded protein: CASRDGQVRVNTQYF.

This chain connects TRBV7-9 to TRBJ2-3; no clear D gene. The germline CDR1 and CDR2 sequences are SEHNR and FQNEAQ (reference sequence). Between the trimmed V and J ends, which lost 5 bases and 3 bases, there was a span of 0 bases. The CDR3 is 10 residues long. CDR3 nucleotide sequence: TGTGCCAGCAGCACAGATACGCAGTATTTT. Translation: CASSTDTQYF.

This chain links TRBV27 with TRBJ1-5; 11 bases are shared with TRBD1. The CDR3 loop spans 15 amino acids. Trimming removed 5 bases from V and 2 bases from J; junction bases left unmatched: 2. Per germline, CDR1 MNHEY and CDR2 SMNVEV (reference sequence). The CDR3 DNA follows: TGTGCCAGCAGTGGACAGGGGGCCCGCAATCAGCCCCAGCATTTT. This translates into CASSGQGARNQPQHF.

V is TRBV7-2 and J is TRBJ2-7; 7 bases align to TRBD1. This CDR3 comprises 17 residues. Unmatched junction bases numbered 12, after V lost 2 bases and J lost 2 bases. Per germline, CDR1 SGHTA and CDR2 FQGNSA. CDR3 region: CASSLSLVTGLTYEQYF. CDR3 nucleotides: TGTGCCAGCAGCTTATCTTTGGTGACAGGGCTCACCTACGAGCAGTACTTC.

The V and J genes are TRBV5-1 and TRBJ2-1; 7 nucleotides line up with TRBD1. This CDR3 has 16 residues. CDR1 and CDR2 (germline): SGHRS, YFSETQ. The J segment lost 2 bases and the V segment lost 4 bases, leaving 9 bases of the junction unmatched. DNA of the CDR3: TGCGCCAGCAGCCTTCAGGGGGTAGCCCCCTACAATGAGCAGTTCTTC. Residues: CASSLQGVAPYNEQFF.

The chain is built from TRBV29-1 and TRBJ2-1, with TRBD1 matching over 8 bases. The CDR3 loop spans 16 amino acids. From germline, CDR1 is SQVTM and CDR2 ANQGSEA. With V trimmed by 1 base and J by 3 bases, 8 bases remained unmatched. The CDR3 bases are TGCAGCGTTGAAGGAGAGGACAGGGCTAACTACAATGAGCAGTTCTTC. Translation: CSVEGEDRANYNEQFF.

A few counts support this clone. The J gene is TRBJ1-1, the V gene TRBV7-9; TRBD1 might be the D (5 bases). Germline CDR1 is SEHNR and CDR2 is FQNEAQ (reference sequence). V lost 5 bases to trimming and J lost 6 bases, with 19 bases between them. CDR3 length equals 15 residues. The CDR3 DNA reads as TGTGCCAGCAGCCCCATGCGGGGCGGGGAACCTGAAGCTTTCTTT. Translated, it gives CASSPMRGGEPEAFF. Filled out from reference TRBV7-9 and TRBJ1-1, the complete variable domain reads DTGVSQNPRHKITKRGQNVTFRCDPISEHNRLYWYRQTLGQGPEFLTYFQNEAQLEKSRLLSDRFSAERPKGSFSTLEIQRTEQGDSAMYLCASSPMRGGEPEAFFGQGTRLTVV.

This clone was observed once. The chain has TRBV11-2 and TRBJ2-7; perhaps TRBD2 as D (5 bases). Germline CDR1 reads SGHAT; CDR2 reads FQNNGV. The ends were cut back, 5 bases at V and 1 base at J, with 12 bases in the middle. This CDR3 spans 14 amino acids. The CDR3 loop is CASSPGRGSYEQYF. In nucleotides, the CDR3 is TGTGCCAGCAGCCCCGGCCGGGGTTCCTACGAGCAGTACTTC.

The chain carries TRBV13 and TRBJ2-5; 13 bases agree with TRBD2. Looked up from germline, CDR1 is PRHDT and CDR2 is FYEKMQ (reference sequence). Trimming took 5 bases from V and 3 from J; bases not matched to a gene: 6. This CDR3 region has 16 residues. DNA of the CDR3: TGTGCCAGCAGCAAACGGACTAGCGGGAGAGAAGAGACCCAGTACTTC. This codes for CASSKRTSGREETQYF.

In its sample, this clone was seen a few times. The chain uses TRBV10-3 and TRBJ2-5, with 8 bases matching TRBD2. The CDR3 runs 15 residues. Germline V CDR1 and CDR2: ENHRY, SYGVKD. J was trimmed by 1 base and V by 9 bases; bases with no gene match: 10. This CDR3 reads CAIRSTGTSQETQYF. Here the CDR3 DNA reads TGTGCCATAAGAAGCACCGGGACTAGCCAAGAGACCCAGTACTTC.

The J gene is TRBJ1-5, the V gene TRBV18; D gene unclear. Between the trimmed V and J ends, which lost 3 bases and 0 bases, there was a span of 9 bases. The germline V gene encodes CDR1 KGHSH and CDR2 LQKENI. This CDR3 is built from 15 residues. CDR3 sequence reads: CASSPGWDSNQPQHF. CDR3 coding DNA: TGTGCCAGCTCACCCGGATGGGATAGCAATCAGCCCCAGCATTTT.

This rearrangement joins TRBV29-1 to TRBJ1-1; D is uncertain. The CDR3 consists of 12 residues. The V and J ends lost 8 bases and 5 bases respectively, with 15 bases between them. Germline V gene data show CDR1 as SQVTM and CDR2 as ANQGSEA. CDR3 sequence (DNA): TGCAGCTTTGGGGAAGGGCAAACTGAAGCTTTCTTT. Protein sequence: CSFGEGQTEAFF. The full variable domain, rest sourced from reference TRBV29-1 and TRBJ1-1, is SAVISQKPSRDICQRGTSLTIQCQVDSQVTMMFWYRQQPGQSLTLIATANQGSEATYESGFVIDKFPISRPNLTFSTLTVSNMSPEDSSIYLCSFGEGQTEAFFGQGTRLTVV.

The chain combines TRBV7-8 with TRBJ2-3; D ambiguous. The CDR3 spans 12 residues. The V end was cut by 4 bases, the J end by 6 bases, with 8 bases between. CDR1 and CDR2 (germline): SGHVS, FQNEAQ. CDR3 loop: CASSSYFDTQYF. CDR3 sequence (DNA): TGTGCCAGCAGCTCTTACTTCGATACGCAGTATTTT.

V usage is TRBV4-1 and J usage is TRBJ2-7; no reliable D call. This CDR3 is 15 amino acids long. The germline V gene has CDR1 MGHRA and CDR2 YSYEKL. Trimming left V 1 base short and J 4 bases short, with 14 bases between. The CDR3 loop is CASSQALADQYEQYF. The DNA of the CDR3 is TGCGCCAGCAGCCAAGCGTTGGCAGACCAGTACGAGCAGTACTTC.

The rearrangement links TRBV15 to TRBJ1-5; 8 bases align to TRBD1. J gave up 5 bases and V 3 bases, and 6 bases lay outside the gene matches. Germline CDR1 is LNHNV and CDR2 is YYDKDF (reference sequence). The CDR3 has 15 amino acids. The CDR3 sequence is CATSRRTGSDQPQHF. CDR3 sequence (DNA): TGTGCCACCAGCAGGAGGACAGGGTCAGATCAGCCCCAGCATTTT.

This clone occurred a few times. The same CDR3 is also encoded by other DNA sequences in this sample. The chain joins TRBV29-1 to TRBJ2-7, with no clear D. Per germline, CDR1 SQVTM and CDR2 ANQGSEA. This CDR3 has 11 amino acids. The V and J ends lost 4 bases and 1 base respectively, with 5 bases between them. The CDR3, as DNA: TGCAGCGTTGTCAGTTCCTACGAGCAGTACTTC. Translating it yields CSVVSSYEQYF.

This clone was counted only a few times. The chain carries TRBV6-5 and TRBJ1-6; 9 nucleotides align to TRBD1. Losses at the gene ends were 6 bases for V and 6 bases for J; bases not matched to a gene: 3. The CDR3 has 14 amino acids. Germline loops: CDR1 MNHEY, CDR2 SVGAGI. CDR3 in DNA: TGTGCCAGCAGCTGGGGACAGGGTAATTCACCCCTCCACTTT. Translation gives CASSWGQGNSPLHF.

This clone was observed a few times. The chain joins TRBV23-1 to TRBJ2-2; 9 positions match TRBD1. TRBV23-1 is an open reading frame, and its role is uncertain. After removal of 2 bases from V and 5 bases from J, the junction contained 6 bases not matched to a gene. CDR3 length equals 16 residues. The DNA of the CDR3 is TGCGCCAGCAGTCAAGGGGGGACAGGGCTGACCGGGGAGCTGTTTTTT. Amino acid sequence: CASSQGGTGLTGELFF.

The gene calls are TRBV14 and TRBJ1-2, with 9 bases identical to TRBD1. With 6 bases clipped from V and 6 bases from J, the junction kept 5 bases outside the gene matches. Germline CDR1 is SGHDN and CDR2 is FVKESK. The CDR3 consists of 13 residues. The CDR3 loop reads CASRRTGEDGYTF. Written as DNA, the CDR3 is TGTGCCAGCAGACGGACAGGGGAGGATGGCTACACCTTC.